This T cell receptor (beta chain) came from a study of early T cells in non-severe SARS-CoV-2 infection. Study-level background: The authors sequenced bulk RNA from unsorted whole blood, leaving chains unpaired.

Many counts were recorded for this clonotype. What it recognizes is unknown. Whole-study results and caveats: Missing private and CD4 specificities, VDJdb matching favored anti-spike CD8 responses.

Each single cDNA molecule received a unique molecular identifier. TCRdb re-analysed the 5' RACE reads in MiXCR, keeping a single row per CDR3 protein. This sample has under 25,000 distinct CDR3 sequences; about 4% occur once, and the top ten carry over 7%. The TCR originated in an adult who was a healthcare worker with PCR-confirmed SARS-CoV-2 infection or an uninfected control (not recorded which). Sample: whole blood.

The CDR3 sequence is CASRTSGGAGTDTQYF. For the CDR3, the DNA is TGCGCCAGCAGAACTAGCGGGGGGGCTGGCACAGATACGCAGTATTTT. The chain recombines TRBV5-1 with TRBJ2-3; 13 bases align to TRBD2. Germline V CDR1 and CDR2: SGHRS, YFSETQ. The CDR3 sequence is 16 residues long. V lost 5 bases and J lost 1; bases outside the gene matches: 4.